This TCR beta chain derives from a study of T cell changes during pregnancy in multiple sclerosis. Here immunoSEQ multiplex PCR was the method, and the copy in TCRdb shows in-frame clones only, minus some. The sample lists about 84,000 clones, 94% occurring once. The material was peripheral blood, obtained in the third trimester of pregnancy. This sequence originates from a female donor with multiple sclerosis, enrolled in a pregnancy study.

The CDR3 reads CASSTAYEQYF. As DNA, the CDR3 is TGTGCCAGCAGTACTGCGTACGAGCAGTACTTC. The chain has TRBV6-1 and TRBJ2-7, with unresolved D. From germline, CDR1 is MNHNS and CDR2 SASEGT. Trimming cost V 5 bases and J 4 bases, with 6 bases left between them. The CDR3 totals 11 residues.